These 25 T cell receptor beta chains came from one sample sequenced in a study of T cell repertoires in cytomegalovirus infection. TCRdb passed the reads through MiXCR, listing each CDR3 protein once. The table shows fewer than 650,000 distinct CDR3 sequences, with over 35% occurring only once. Their specific antigens are unknown. The sequences come from cultured PBMCs, collected from culture after CMV antigen stimulation. The receptors come from a human donor in good health (CMV status not recorded). Some clones in this sample may be carry-over from other donors' samples.

This clonotype was counted a few times. The chain is built from TRBV7-2 and TRBJ2-5; 10 bases line up with TRBD2. CDR1 and CDR2 (germline): SGHTA, FQGNSA. Germline trimming cut 2 bases from V and 2 bases from J; bases unmatched to any gene: 5. There are 16 residues in the CDR3. The CDR3 DNA is TGTGCCAGCAGCTTAAGTTTAGCGGGAGGACAAGAGACCCAGTACTTC. Its protein product is CASSLSLAGGQETQYF.

This clonotype has a single count. The chain is built from TRBV5-1 and TRBJ1-1; 10 bases fit TRBD1. Germline V gives CDR1 SGHRS, CDR2 YFSETQ. The V segment lost 4 bases and the J segment 0 bases; nucleotides outside the gene matches: 3. The CDR3 has 15 amino acids. The CDR3 DNA follows: TGCGCCAGCAGCCCTGGGACAGGGGTGAACACTGAAGCTTTCTTT. This gives the protein CASSPGTGVNTEAFF.

The CDR3 DNA is TGTGCCAGCAGTAGAGGGACAGGGAAGACCTATGGCTACACCTTC. It encodes CASSRGTGKTYGYTF. V and J are TRBV7-4 and TRBJ1-2; 9 bases fit TRBD1. The germline gives CDR1 SGHVT, CDR2 SQSDAQ. The V segment lost 6 bases and the J segment 4 bases; nucleotides outside the gene matches: 9. The CDR3 covers 15 residues.

V is TRBV3-1 and J is TRBJ2-3, with a tentative D call TRBD1 (6 bases). Trimming removed 4 bases from V and 2 bases from J, with 16 bases in between. CDR3 length: 16 amino acids. CDR1 and CDR2 (germline): LGHDT, YNNKEL (reference sequence). Here the CDR3 reads CASSPAGDLYTDTQYF. CDR3 DNA sequence: TGTGCCAGCAGCCCAGCAGGGGACCTTTACACAGATACGCAGTATTTT.

The chain has TRBV6-2 or TRBV6-3 and TRBJ1-2; tentative D call: TRBD1 (6 bases). Trimming shortened V by 3 bases and J by 6 bases, and 17 bases separated the two germline ends. The CDR3 loop spans 15 amino acids. Germline V lookup: CDR1 MNHEY, CDR2 SVGEGT. Here the CDR3 DNA reads TGTGCCAGCAGTTATGGAGACAGGCCCCTGGATGGCTACACCTTC. It is translated as CASSYGDRPLDGYTF.

This clonotype was detected only a few times. J is TRBJ2-6 and V is TRBV5-4; D possibly matches TRBD1 or TRBD2 (7 bases each). Germline CDR1 reads SGHNT; CDR2 reads YYREEE (reference sequence). CDR3 size: 18 residues. Trimming left V 5 bases short and J 1 base short, with 19 bases between. CDR3 bases: TGTGCCAGCAGGGCCGGGGAGGGGGCATTGTCTGGGGCCAACGTCCTGACTTTC. It specifies CASRAGEGALSGANVLTF.

The chain recombines TRBV29-1 with TRBJ2-1; TRBD2 matches at 7 bases. Germline V gives CDR1 SQVTM, CDR2 ANQGSEA. The CDR3 runs 13 residues. V was clipped by 6 bases and J by 5 bases; unmatched bases: 7. The CDR3: CSVLREIHNEQFF. In DNA form, the CDR3 reads TGCAGCGTACTGCGGGAGATTCACAATGAGCAGTTCTTC.

There are a few counts of this clonotype. This chain uses TRBV7-9 with TRBJ2-7; D is undetermined. Germline-derived CDR1 and CDR2 are SEHNR and FQNEAQ (reference sequence). The CDR3 has 16 amino acids. Trimming pared 5 bases from V and 0 bases from J, leaving 17 bases between. The CDR3 DNA follows: TGTGCCAGCAGCCTAGGGTTCGGACGGAGCTCCTACGAGCAGTACTTC. Protein product: CASSLGFGRSSYEQYF. The whole variable domain, remainder taken from reference TRBV7-9 and TRBJ2-7, is DTGVSQNPRHKITKRGQNVTFRCDPISEHNRLYWYRQTLGQGPEFLTYFQNEAQLEKSRLLSDRFSAERPKGSFSTLEIQRTEQGDSAMYLCASSLGFGRSSYEQYFGPGTRLTVT.

This clonotype was seen just once. The CDR3 sequence: CASNPSPVGGNEQFF. The CDR3, as DNA: TGTGCCAGCAATCCCTCCCCGGTGGGTGGCAATGAGCAGTTCTTC. V usage is TRBV7-8 and J usage is TRBJ2-1, with D unresolved. From germline, CDR1 is SGHVS and CDR2 FQNEAQ. Trimming removed 7 bases at V and 6 bases at J, with 19 bases between. This CDR3 contains 15 residues.

Only a few counts were recorded for this clonotype. The V call is TRBV7-2, the J call TRBJ2-1; no reliable D call. Germline V gene lookup returns CDR1 SGHTA and CDR2 FQGNSA. The length of the CDR3 is 16 residues. V gave up 1 base and J gave up 0 bases, with 10 bases separating them. The CDR3 loop reads CASSLGSSYSYNEQFF. In nucleotides, the CDR3 is TGTGCCAGCAGCTTAGGCAGCTCATACTCCTACAATGAGCAGTTCTTC.

This clonotype has just one count. The chain combines TRBV19 with TRBJ2-1; 10 positions match TRBD2. Germline V CDR1 and CDR2: LNHDA, SQIVND (reference sequence). CDR3 length equals 15 residues. With V trimmed by 6 bases and J by 8 bases, 10 bases remained unmatched. The CDR3 sequence: CASRKLAGVLDEQFF. The CDR3 DNA is TGTGCCAGTAGGAAGCTAGCGGGAGTATTGGATGAGCAGTTCTTC.

This chain connects TRBV7-2 to TRBJ2-5, with 7 bases fitting TRBD2. The length of the CDR3 is 15 residues. Germline assignment: CDR1 SGHTA and CDR2 FQGNSA. Losses at the gene ends were 3 bases for V and 5 bases for J; bases not matched to a gene: 9. CDR3 loop: CASSFLGGSGETQYF. For the CDR3, the DNA is TGTGCCAGCAGCTTCTTGGGCGGGAGTGGTGAGACCCAGTACTTC.

J is TRBJ2-2 and V is TRBV7-2, with D maybe TRBD2 (6 bases). CDR3 size: 15 residues. Per the germline V gene, CDR1 is SGHTA and CDR2 is FQGNSA. The V and J ends lost 5 bases and 6 bases respectively, with 16 bases between them. The CDR3 sequence: CASSAKRAKAGELFF. CDR3 coding DNA: TGTGCCAGCAGCGCGAAGCGGGCAAAGGCCGGGGAGCTGTTTTTT.

The sample holds a few counts of this clonotype. The chain couples TRBV7-6 to TRBJ2-3; TRBD2 is a possible D gene (5 bases). Trimming stripped 5 bases from V and 2 bases from J, with 14 bases between. This CDR3 contains 15 residues. In germline, CDR1 is SGHVS, CDR2 FNYEAQ. As DNA, the CDR3 is TGTGCCAGCAGCCCTGAGGGCCCACCCACAGATACGCAGTATTTT. It encodes CASSPEGPPTDTQYF.

This clonotype was observed a single time. This chain links TRBV12-3 or TRBV12-4 with TRBJ2-7, with a possible D match to TRBD2 (5 bases). V lost 3 bases, J lost 2 bases, and 17 bases lay in between. This CDR3 contains 16 residues. CDR3 loop: CASSLRVGFPTYEQYF. Written as DNA, the CDR3 is TGTGCCAGCAGTTTGAGGGTTGGCTTTCCCACCTACGAGCAGTACTTC.

This clonotype was seen more than once but under ten times. The chain links TRBV5-4 to TRBJ2-3; a weak D match, TRBD2 (6 bases). From germline, CDR1 is SGHNT and CDR2 YYREEE (reference sequence). The CDR3 sequence is 16 residues long. V was trimmed by 0 bases and J by 0 bases, leaving 11 bases between them. The CDR3 DNA is TGTGCCAGCAGCTTGGGGCTGGGGGGAAGCACAGATACGCAGTATTTT. Protein sequence: CASSLGLGGSTDTQYF.

The gene calls are TRBV19 and TRBJ2-1; D perhaps matches TRBD2 (5 bases). The V gene's germline CDR1 is LNHDA and CDR2 SQIVND (reference sequence). The CDR3 consists of 19 residues. V gave up 2 bases and J gave up 2 bases, with 22 bases separating them. CDR3 sequence reads: CASSIYLGGAILPYNEQFF. The DNA of the CDR3 is TGTGCCAGTAGTATATATCTCGGAGGAGCCATACTTCCCTACAATGAGCAGTTCTTC.

This clonotype has only a few counts. CDR3 coding DNA: TGTGCCAGCAGCTTACAGGGGGCGTCAGGCTACACCTTC. It translates to CASSLQGASGYTF. This chain links TRBV14 with TRBJ1-2, with 9 bases fitting TRBD1. V was clipped by 5 bases and J by 8 bases; unmatched bases: 6. The CDR3 is 13 amino acids. Germline values: CDR1 SGHDN, CDR2 FVKESK. Supplemented by reference TRBV14 and TRBJ1-2, the full variable domain reads EAGVTQFPSHSVIEKGQTVTLRCDPISGHDNLYWYRRVMGKEIKFLLHFVKESKQDESGMPNNRFLAERTGGTYSTLKVQPAELEDSGVYFCASSLQGASGYTFGSGTRLTVV.

The chain employs TRBV11-2 and TRBJ2-4; 12 nucleotides align to TRBD2. The CDR3 is made up of 16 amino acids. CDR1 SGHAT and CDR2 FQNNGV come from the germline V gene. Trimming took 5 bases from V and 4 from J; bases not matched to a gene: 6. Written as DNA, the CDR3 is TGTGCCAGCAGCACCCGGACTAGCGGGAATAAAAACATTCAGTACTTC. Protein: CASSTRTSGNKNIQYF. Supplemented by reference TRBV11-2 and TRBJ2-4, the full variable domain reads EAGVAQSPRYKIIEKRQSVAFWCNPISGHATLYWYQQILGQGPKLLIQFQNNGVVDDSQLPKDRFSAERLKGVDSTLKIQPAKLEDSAVYLCASSTRTSGNKNIQYFGAGTRLSVL.

This clonotype showed up just a few times. The chain joins TRBV3-1 to TRBJ1-1, with TRBD1 identical over 9 bases. This CDR3 has 16 residues. V lost 3 bases to trimming and J lost 3 bases; unmatched junction nucleotides: 8. CDR1 LGHDT and CDR2 YNNKEL come from the germline V gene (reference sequence). The chain's CDR3 is CASSQGDRAGYTEAFF. In DNA form, the CDR3 reads TGTGCCAGCAGCCAGGGGGACAGGGCTGGTTACACTGAAGCTTTCTTT.

This clonotype was counted between two and nine times. The V gene is TRBV7-9, the J gene TRBJ2-5; 8 positions match TRBD2. Losses at the gene ends were 5 bases for V and 4 bases for J; bases not matched to a gene: 21. The CDR3 is 19 residues long. Looked up from germline, CDR1 is SEHNR and CDR2 is FQNEAQ (reference sequence). DNA of the CDR3: TGTGCCAGCAGCCCTAAACCCCCGGGACTAGTCACCACGGGAGAGACCCAGTACTTC. Translation gives CASSPKPPGLVTTGETQYF.

This clonotype was seen a few times. The chain recombines TRBV7-2 with TRBJ2-5, with D possibly being TRBD1 or TRBD2 (5 bases each). CDR1 is SGHTA, CDR2 FQGNSA, per germline. V lost 1 base and J 2 bases, leaving 8 bases between the germline ends. This CDR3 has 14 residues. CDR3 protein: CASSLVGEQETQYF. The CDR3 DNA reads as TGTGCCAGCAGCTTAGTGGGGGAACAAGAGACCCAGTACTTC.

This chain links TRBV5-1 with TRBJ2-3, with D perhaps TRBD1 (7 bases). This CDR3 is built from 15 residues. Trimming removed 4 bases at V and 5 bases at J, with 17 bases between. Germline V gene lookup returns CDR1 SGHRS and CDR2 YFSETQ. CDR3 sequence (DNA): TGCGCCAGCAGCGCGACAGGGACTGGAGGAGATACGCAGTATTTT. Encoded protein: CASSATGTGGDTQYF.

The chain recombines TRBV19 with TRBJ2-1; tentative D call: TRBD1 (6 bases). Between the trimmed V and J ends, which lost 6 bases and 9 bases, there was a span of 15 bases. The CDR3 is 13 residues long. CDR1 is LNHDA, CDR2 SQIVND, per germline (reference sequence). CDR3 residues: CASSLSRGGEQFF. For the CDR3, the DNA is TGTGCCAGTAGCCTGAGCAGGGGTGGTGAGCAGTTCTTC. The full variable domain, its missing parts supplied by reference TRBV19 and TRBJ2-1, is DGGITQSPKYLFRKEGQNVTLSCEQNLNHDAMYWYRQDPGQGLRLIYYSQIVNDFQKGDIAEGYSVSREKKESFPLTVTSAQKNPTAFYLCASSLSRGGEQFFGPGTRLTVL.

The CDR3 spells CASSLAGVSDYNEQFF. CDR3 DNA sequence: TGTGCCAGCAGCTTAGCAGGGGTTTCGGACTACAATGAGCAGTTCTTC. This rearrangement joins TRBV7-2 to TRBJ2-1, with D perhaps TRBD1 (5 bases). The germline gives CDR1 SGHTA, CDR2 FQGNSA. Trimming removed 0 bases at V and 3 bases at J, with 12 bases between. The CDR3 sequence is 16 residues long.